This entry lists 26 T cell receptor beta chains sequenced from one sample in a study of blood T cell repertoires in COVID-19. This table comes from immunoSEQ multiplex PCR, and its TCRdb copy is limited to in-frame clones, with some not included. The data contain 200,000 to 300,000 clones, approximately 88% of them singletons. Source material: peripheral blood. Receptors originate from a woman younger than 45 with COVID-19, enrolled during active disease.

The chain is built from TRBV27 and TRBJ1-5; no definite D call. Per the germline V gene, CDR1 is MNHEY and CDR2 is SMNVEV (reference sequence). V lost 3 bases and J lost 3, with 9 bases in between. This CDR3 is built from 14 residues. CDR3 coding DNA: TGTGCCAGCAGTTTCTCCAGGTTCAATCAGCCCCAGCATTTT. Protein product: CASSFSRFNQPQHF.

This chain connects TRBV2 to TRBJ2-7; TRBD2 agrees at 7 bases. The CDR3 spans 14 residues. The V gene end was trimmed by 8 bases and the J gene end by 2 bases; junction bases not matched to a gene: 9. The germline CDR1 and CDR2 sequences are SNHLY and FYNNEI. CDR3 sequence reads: CASGSGTTTYEQYF. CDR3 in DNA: TGTGCCAGCGGCTCCGGGACTACCACCTACGAGCAGTACTTC.

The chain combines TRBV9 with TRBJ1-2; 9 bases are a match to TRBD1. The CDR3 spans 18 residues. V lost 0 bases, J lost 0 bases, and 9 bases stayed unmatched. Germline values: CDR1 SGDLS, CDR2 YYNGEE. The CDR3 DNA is TGTGCCAGCAGCGTAGCTGGCGGACAGGGGCTAGCTAACTATGGCTACACCTTC. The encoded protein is CASSVAGGQGLANYGYTF.

CDR3: CASSTPSGGMYNEQFF. CDR3 DNA sequence: TGTGCCAGCAGTACTCCTAGCGGGGGGATGTACAATGAGCAGTTCTTC. The gene calls are TRBV6-2 or TRBV6-3 and TRBJ2-1; 11 bases match TRBD2. V was pared by 5 bases and J by 4 bases, with 7 bases of the junction left unmatched. The CDR3 is 16 amino acids. Germline V lookup: CDR1 MNHEY, CDR2 SVGEGT.

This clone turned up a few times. The CDR3 coding sequence is TGCGCCAGCAGCCAAGTAGGGAGACAGGTTGGGGCGGCAGCTTTCTTT. It specifies CASSQVGRQVGAAAFF. The chain is built from TRBV4-1 and TRBJ1-1, with a weak D call TRBD1 (6 bases). Between the trimmed V and J ends, which lost 1 base and 10 bases, there was a span of 22 bases. CDR1 and CDR2 (germline): MGHRA, YSYEKL. The length of the CDR3 is 16 residues.

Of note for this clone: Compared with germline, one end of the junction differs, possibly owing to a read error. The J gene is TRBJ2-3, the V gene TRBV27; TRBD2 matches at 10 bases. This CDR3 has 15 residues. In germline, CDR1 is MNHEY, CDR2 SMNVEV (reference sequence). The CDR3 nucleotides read TGTGTCAGCAAATTTAGCGGGAGGAGCACAGATACGCAGTATTTT. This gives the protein CVSKFSGRSTDTQYF.

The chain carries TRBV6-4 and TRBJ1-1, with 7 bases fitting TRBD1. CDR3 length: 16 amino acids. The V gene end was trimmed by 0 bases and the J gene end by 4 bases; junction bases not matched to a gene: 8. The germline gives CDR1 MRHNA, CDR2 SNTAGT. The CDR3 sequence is CASSDSVTGSITEAFF. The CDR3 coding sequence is TGTGCCAGCAGTGACTCGGTGACAGGGTCGATCACTGAAGCTTTCTTT.

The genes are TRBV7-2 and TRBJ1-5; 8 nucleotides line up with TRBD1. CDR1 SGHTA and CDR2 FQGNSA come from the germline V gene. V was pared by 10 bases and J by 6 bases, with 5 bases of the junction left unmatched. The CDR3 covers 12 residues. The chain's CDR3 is CATGQGGQPQHF. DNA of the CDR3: TGTGCCACCGGACAGGGCGGTCAGCCCCAGCATTTT.

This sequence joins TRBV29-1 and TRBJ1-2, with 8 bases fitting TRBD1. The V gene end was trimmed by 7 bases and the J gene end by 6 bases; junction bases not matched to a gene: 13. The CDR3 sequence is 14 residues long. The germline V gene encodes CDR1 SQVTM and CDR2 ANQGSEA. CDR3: CSGVGQQGVDGYTF. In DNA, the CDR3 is TGCAGCGGTGTCGGACAACAGGGGGTCGATGGCTACACCTTC. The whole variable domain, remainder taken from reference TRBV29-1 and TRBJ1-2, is SAVISQKPSRDICQRGTSLTIQCQVDSQVTMMFWYRQQPGQSLTLIATANQGSEATYESGFVIDKFPISRPNLTFSTLTVSNMSPEDSSIYLCSGVGQQGVDGYTFGSGTRLTVV.

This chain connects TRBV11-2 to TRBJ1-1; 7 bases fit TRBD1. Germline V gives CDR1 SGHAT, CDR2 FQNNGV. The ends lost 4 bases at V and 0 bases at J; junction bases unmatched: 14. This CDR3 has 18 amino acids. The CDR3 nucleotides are TGTGCCAGCAGCTCGCTGACAGGGCCAATTGTCATGAACACTGAAGCTTTCTTT. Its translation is CASSSLTGPIVMNTEAFF.

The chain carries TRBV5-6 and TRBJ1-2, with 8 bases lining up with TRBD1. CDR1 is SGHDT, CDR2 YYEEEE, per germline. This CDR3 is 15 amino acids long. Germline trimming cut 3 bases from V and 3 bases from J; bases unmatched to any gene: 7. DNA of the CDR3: TGTGCCAGCAGCTCCTTGGACAGGGATCACTATGGCTACACCTTC. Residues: CASSSLDRDHYGYTF.

Written as DNA, the CDR3 is TGTGCCAGCAGCCCCCGCGGCGGGAGGTCCTACAATGAGCAGTTCTTC. Encoded protein: CASSPRGGRSYNEQFF. The J gene is TRBJ2-1, the V gene TRBV2; TRBD2 agrees at 8 bases. Germline loops: CDR1 SNHLY, CDR2 FYNNEI. The CDR3 contains 16 residues. J gave up 1 base and V 6 bases, and 8 bases lay outside the gene matches. Looking up the rest from reference TRBV2 and TRBJ2-1 gives the full variable domain: EPEVTQTPSHQVTQMGQEVILRCVPISNHLYFYWYRQILGQKVEFLVSFYNNEISEKSEIFDDQFSVERPDGSNFTLKIRSTKLEDSAMYFCASSPRGGRSYNEQFFGPGTRLTVL.

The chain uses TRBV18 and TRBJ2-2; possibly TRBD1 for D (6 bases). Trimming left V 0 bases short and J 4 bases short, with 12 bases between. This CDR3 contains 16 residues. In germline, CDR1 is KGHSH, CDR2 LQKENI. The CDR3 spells CASSPPGAPGTGELFF. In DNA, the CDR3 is TGTGCCAGCTCACCACCGGGGGCTCCAGGCACCGGGGAGCTGTTTTTT.

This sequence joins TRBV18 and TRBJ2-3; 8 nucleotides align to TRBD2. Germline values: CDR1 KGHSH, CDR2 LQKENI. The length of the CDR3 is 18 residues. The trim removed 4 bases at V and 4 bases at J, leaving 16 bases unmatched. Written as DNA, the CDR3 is TGTGCCAGCTCACGTCCCTCCGGGACTAGATGGGCTGCAGATACGCAGTATTTT. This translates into CASSRPSGTRWAADTQYF.

The CDR3 nucleotides read TGTGCCAGCAGCTTAGGGACAGTCAATTCACCCCTCCACTTT. Translating it yields CASSLGTVNSPLHF. J is TRBJ1-6 and V is TRBV11-3, with D maybe TRBD1 (6 bases). Looked up from germline, CDR1 is SGHNT and CDR2 is YENEEA. The CDR3 is made up of 14 amino acids. V lost 1 base and J 7 bases, leaving 8 bases between the germline ends.

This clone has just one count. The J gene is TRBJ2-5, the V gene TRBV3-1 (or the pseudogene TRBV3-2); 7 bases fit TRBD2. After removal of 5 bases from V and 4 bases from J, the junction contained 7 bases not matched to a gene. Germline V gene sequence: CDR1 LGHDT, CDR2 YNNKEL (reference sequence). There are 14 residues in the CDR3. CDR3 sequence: CASSNPAGLETQYF. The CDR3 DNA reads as TGTGCCAGCAGCAACCCAGCGGGGTTAGAGACCCAGTACTTC.

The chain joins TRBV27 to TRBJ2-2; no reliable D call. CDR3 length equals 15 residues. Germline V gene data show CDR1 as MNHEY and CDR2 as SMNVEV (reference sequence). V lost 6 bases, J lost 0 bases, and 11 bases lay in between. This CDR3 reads CASSLSLANTGELFF. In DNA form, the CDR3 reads TGTGCCAGCAGCCTCAGTCTGGCGAACACCGGGGAGCTGTTTTTT.

The CDR3 region has the DNA TGTGCCAGTAGTACGGACAGGGGGCGCATCAATGAGCAGTTCTTC. It yields the protein CASSTDRGRINEQFF. The rearrangement uses TRBV19 and TRBJ2-1; 11 bases are shared with TRBD1. Germline V gene lookup returns CDR1 LNHDA and CDR2 SQIVND (reference sequence). V dropped 4 bases and J dropped 6; count of bases not matched to a gene: 5. The CDR3 spans 15 residues.

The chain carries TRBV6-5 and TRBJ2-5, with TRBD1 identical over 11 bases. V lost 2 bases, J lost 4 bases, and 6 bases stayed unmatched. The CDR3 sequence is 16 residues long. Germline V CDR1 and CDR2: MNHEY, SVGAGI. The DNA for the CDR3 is TGTGCCAGCAGTTACACACCGGGACAGGGGGGAGAGACCCAGTACTTC. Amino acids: CASSYTPGQGGETQYF.

CDR3 loop: CAIAPAGVNEQFF. The CDR3 DNA is TGTGCCATCGCTCCGGCGGGAGTAAATGAGCAGTTCTTC. The chain has TRBV10-3 and TRBJ2-1, with 7 bases matching TRBD2. The CDR3 runs 13 residues. The V gene end was trimmed by 8 bases and the J gene end by 7 bases; junction bases not matched to a gene: 8. The germline V gene has CDR1 ENHRY and CDR2 SYGVKD.

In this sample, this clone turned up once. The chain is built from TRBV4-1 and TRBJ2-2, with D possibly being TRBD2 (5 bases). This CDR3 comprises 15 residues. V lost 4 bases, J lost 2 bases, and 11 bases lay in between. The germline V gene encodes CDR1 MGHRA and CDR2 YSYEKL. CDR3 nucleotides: TGCGCCAGCAGCCGTTCCGGGAAAAACACCGGGGAGCTGTTTTTT. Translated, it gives CASSRSGKNTGELFF.

The CDR3 loop reads CASSQWQGLSYNEQFF. The CDR3 nucleotides are TGTGCCAGCAGTCAGTGGCAGGGGCTCTCCTACAATGAGCAGTTCTTC. The V gene is TRBV6-2 or TRBV6-3, the J gene TRBJ2-1, with a possible D match to TRBD1 (6 bases). This CDR3 has 16 residues. Germline CDR1 is MNHEY and CDR2 is SVGEGT. V lost 5 bases and J 0 bases, leaving 14 bases between the germline ends.

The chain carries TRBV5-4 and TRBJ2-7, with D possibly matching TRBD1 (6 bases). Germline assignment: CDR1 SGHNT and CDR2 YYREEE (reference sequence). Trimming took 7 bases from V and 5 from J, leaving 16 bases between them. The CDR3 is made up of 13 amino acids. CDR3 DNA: TGTGCCAGCGCAGGGGCAGACCGAGACGAGCAGTACTTC. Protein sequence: CASAGADRDEQYF.

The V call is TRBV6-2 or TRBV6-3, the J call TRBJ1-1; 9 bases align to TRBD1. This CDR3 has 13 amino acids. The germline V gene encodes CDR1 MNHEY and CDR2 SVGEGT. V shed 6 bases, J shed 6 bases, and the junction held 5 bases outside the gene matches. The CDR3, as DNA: TGTGCCAGCAGCGACAGGGGGGTTTCTGAAGCTTTCTTT. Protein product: CASSDRGVSEAFF.

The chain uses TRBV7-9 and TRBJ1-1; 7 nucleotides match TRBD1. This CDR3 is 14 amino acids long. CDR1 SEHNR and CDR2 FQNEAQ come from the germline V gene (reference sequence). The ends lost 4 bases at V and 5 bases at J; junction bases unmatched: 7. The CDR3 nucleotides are TGTGCCAGCAGCTCTCGACAGGGTGGGACTGAAGCTTTCTTT. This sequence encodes CASSSRQGGTEAFF. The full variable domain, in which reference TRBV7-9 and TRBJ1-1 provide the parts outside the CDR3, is DTGVSQNPRHKITKRGQNVTFRCDPISEHNRLYWYRQTLGQGPEFLTYFQNEAQLEKSRLLSDRFSAERPKGSFSTLEIQRTEQGDSAMYLCASSSRQGGTEAFFGQGTRLTVV.

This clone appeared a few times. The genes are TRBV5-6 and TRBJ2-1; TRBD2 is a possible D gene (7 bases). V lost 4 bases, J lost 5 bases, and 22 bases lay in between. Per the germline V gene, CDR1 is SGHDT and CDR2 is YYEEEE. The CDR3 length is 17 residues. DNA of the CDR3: TGTGCCAGCAGCGACCCCTTGGGGGGGGGACAAAACAATGAGCAGTTCTTC. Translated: CASSDPLGGGQNNEQFF.